Shown below are 8 T cell receptor beta chains from a single sample sequenced in a study of cytomegalovirus exposure and HLA in healthy donors listed by TCRdb under 2017. The library was generated by the immunoSEQ multiplex PCR assay. For the multiplex PCR, a mixture combining 60 forward primers for TCR Vbeta segments and 13 reverse primers for TCR Jbeta segments was used. TCRdb took over this immuneACCESS table, retaining in-frame rearrangements with V and J assigned. Such tables are incomplete; in checked studies, under half of the missing clones stem from an unresolved V gene, and the remainder is unexplained. The sample includes 110,000 or so clones, with around 80% observed a single time. The top ten constitute roughly 1.9% of the sample. Material: PBMCs. The receptor source for this set is a man aged 30-40 years in good health and CMV-seronegative.

This clone was detected once. The V call is TRBV5-1, the J call TRBJ2-3; 11 nucleotides align to TRBD2. The trim removed 3 bases at V and 2 bases at J, leaving 2 bases unmatched. Germline CDR1 reads SGHRS; CDR2 reads YFSETQ. The CDR3 contains 15 residues. The CDR3 loop is CASSWGLADTDTQYF. CDR3 in DNA: TGCGCCAGCAGCTGGGGACTAGCGGACACAGATACGCAGTATTTT. Together with reference TRBV5-1 and TRBJ2-3, the CDR3 gives the full variable domain: KAGVTQTPRYLIKTRGQQVTLSCSPISGHRSVSWYQQTPGQGLQFLFEYFSETQRNKGNFPGRFSGRQFSNSRSEMNVSTLELGDSALYLCASSWGLADTDTQYFGPGTRLTVL.

The chain carries TRBV7-9 and TRBJ1-1; D uncertain. CDR3 length equals 14 residues. CDR1 and CDR2 (germline): SEHNR, FQNEAQ (reference sequence). The V end was cut by 0 bases, the J end by 1 base, with 6 bases between. The CDR3 sequence: CASSLAAQNTEAFF. The CDR3 region has the DNA TGTGCCAGCAGCTTAGCGGCCCAGAACACTGAAGCTTTCTTT.

The chain couples TRBV14 to TRBJ1-2; D ambiguous. Germline V gene lookup returns CDR1 SGHDN and CDR2 FVKESK. This CDR3 spans 13 amino acids. Trimming removed 0 bases from V and 8 bases from J, with 10 bases in between. This chain's CDR3 is CASSQEIGLGYTF. The CDR3 DNA reads as TGTGCCAGCAGCCAAGAAATCGGTCTGGGCTACACCTTC.

The chain recombines TRBV19 with TRBJ2-7; 8 positions match TRBD1. CDR3 size: 15 residues. The V segment lost 4 bases and the J segment 3 bases; nucleotides outside the gene matches: 8. Germline loops: CDR1 LNHDA, CDR2 SQIVND (reference sequence). CDR3 loop: CASSNTGTGFYEQYF. CDR3 coding DNA: TGTGCCAGTAGTAACACCGGGACAGGCTTCTACGAGCAGTACTTC.

The sample holds one count of this clone. This sequence joins TRBV25-1 and TRBJ2-1; 10 bases match TRBD1. This CDR3 region has 15 residues. The V gene's germline CDR1 is MGHDK and CDR2 SYGVNS. V lost 8 bases, J lost 5 bases, and 9 bases stayed unmatched. Written as DNA, the CDR3 is TGTGCCAGCTCCTTATGGGGGACAGGGGACAATGAGCAGTTCTTC. Translation: CASSLWGTGDNEQFF. The whole variable domain, remainder taken from reference TRBV25-1 and TRBJ2-1, is EADIYQTPRYLVIGTGKKITLECSQTMGHDKMYWYQQDPGMELHLIHYSYGVNSTEKGDLSSESTVSRIRTEHFPLTLESARPSHTSQYLCASSLWGTGDNEQFFGPGTRLTVL.

The chain is built from TRBV10-1 and TRBJ2-2; D is unresolved. With 0 bases removed from V and 0 bases from J, the gap between germline ends came to 11 bases. The CDR3 loop spans 17 amino acids. The germline V gene encodes CDR1 WNHNN and CDR2 SYGVQD (reference sequence). The CDR3 DNA sequence: TGCGCCAGCAGTGAGTCGAAACCAGGCTCGAACACCGGGGAGCTGTTTTTT. It encodes CASSESKPGSNTGELFF.

The chain recombines TRBV30 with TRBJ1-4, with D tentatively TRBD1 (6 bases). V was shortened by 0 bases and J by 2 bases, with 10 bases between the two germline ends. CDR3 length: 15 residues. Germline-derived CDR1 and CDR2 are GTSNPN and SVGIG (reference sequence). The CDR3 reads CAWSVGGSTNEKLFF. The CDR3, as DNA: TGTGCCTGGAGTGTAGGGGGATCGACTAATGAAAAACTGTTTTTT.

The rearrangement uses TRBV7-8 and TRBJ2-4; D perhaps matches TRBD2 (5 bases). Trimming removed 4 bases at V and 11 bases at J, with 21 bases between. CDR1 and CDR2 (germline): SGHVS, FQNEAQ. There are 15 residues in the CDR3. Here the CDR3 DNA reads TGTGCCAGCAGCTCCATAGCGTCCGTCTCTGTGGTTCAGTACTTC. Amino acids: CASSSIASVSVVQYF.